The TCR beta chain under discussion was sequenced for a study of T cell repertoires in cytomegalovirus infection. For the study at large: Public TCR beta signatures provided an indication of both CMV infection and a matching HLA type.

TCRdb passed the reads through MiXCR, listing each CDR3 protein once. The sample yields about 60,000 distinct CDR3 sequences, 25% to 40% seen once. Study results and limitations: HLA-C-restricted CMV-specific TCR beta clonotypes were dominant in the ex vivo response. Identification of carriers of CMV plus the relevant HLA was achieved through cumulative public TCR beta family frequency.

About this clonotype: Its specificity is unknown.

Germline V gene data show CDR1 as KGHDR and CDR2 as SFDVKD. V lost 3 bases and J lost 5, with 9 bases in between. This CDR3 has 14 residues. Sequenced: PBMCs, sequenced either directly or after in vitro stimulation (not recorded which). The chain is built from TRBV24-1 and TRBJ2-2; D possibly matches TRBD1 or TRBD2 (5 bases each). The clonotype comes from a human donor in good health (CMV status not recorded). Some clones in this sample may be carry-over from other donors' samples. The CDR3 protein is CATSDQRGTGELFF. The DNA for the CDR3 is TGTGCCACCAGTGATCAGAGGGGAACCGGGGAGCTGTTTTTT.